The entry below gives a single T cell receptor beta chain sequence along with its context. The antigen is unknown. The CDR3 loop spans 13 amino acids. CDR1 and CDR2 (germline): GTSNPN, SVGIG (reference sequence). The V and J ends lost 3 bases and 6 bases, in that order; junction bases with no gene match: 6. The source of the sample is a study of OX40 agonist ivuxolimab in advanced cancers. Study-wide context: Those treated in dose escalation had hepatocellular carcinoma, melanoma, renal cell cancer or head and neck cancer.

Whole-study findings and limits: With doses of 0.1-3.0 mg/kg, partial responders showed among the lowest clonal expansion.

People who had autoimmune disease history or systemic immunosuppression were excluded. Sequenced by immunoSEQ multiplex PCR; TCRdb stores in-frame clones only, minus some. Counted here are roughly 70,000 clones, 88% occurring once; the ten biggest clones make up about 0.6%. This sequence joins TRBV30 and TRBJ1-2, with TRBD1 matching over 8 bases. The source is an adult with an advanced solid tumor such as melanoma, head and neck, liver or kidney cancer. Material: CD4+ or CD8+ T cells sorted from blood, obtained in a trial of the OX40 agonist ivuxolimab. In DNA form, the CDR3 reads TGTGCCTGGAGCATACAGGGGGACAATGGCTACACCTTC. Translation: CAWSIQGDNGYTF.